This T cell receptor (beta chain) is from a study of Graves' ophthalmopathy and Graves' hyperthyroidism. The CDR3 has 12 residues. V shed 4 bases and J shed 5 bases, with 12 bases lying between them. The germline V gene encodes CDR1 SQVTM and CDR2 ANQGSEA. Findings of the study overall: In blood appeared most of the expanded thyroid clonotypes whose frequency exceeded 0.001.

Other autoimmune disease, uncontrolled infection, pregnancy and lactation led to exclusion. Ten or more counts support this clonotype. The antigen is unknown. The sequenced template was RNA, covering the TCR beta CDR3 region. First-round RT-PCR employed HTBI primers, with a second-round multiplex PCR after it. TCRdb used MiXCR to reprocess the multiplex PCR reads, holding one entry per CDR3 protein. The table lists 1 million to 1.3 million distinct CDR3 sequences, roughly 35% of them singletons. This chain connects TRBV29-1 to TRBJ2-7, with D perhaps TRBD2 (5 bases). The TCR was taken from an adult man with Graves' hyperthyroidism. The specimen sequenced was peripheral blood or thyroid tissue (not recorded which). The CDR3 nucleotides are TGCAGCGTTGTATTTGAGGGCCACGAGCAGTACTTC. Translated: CSVVFEGHEQYF.